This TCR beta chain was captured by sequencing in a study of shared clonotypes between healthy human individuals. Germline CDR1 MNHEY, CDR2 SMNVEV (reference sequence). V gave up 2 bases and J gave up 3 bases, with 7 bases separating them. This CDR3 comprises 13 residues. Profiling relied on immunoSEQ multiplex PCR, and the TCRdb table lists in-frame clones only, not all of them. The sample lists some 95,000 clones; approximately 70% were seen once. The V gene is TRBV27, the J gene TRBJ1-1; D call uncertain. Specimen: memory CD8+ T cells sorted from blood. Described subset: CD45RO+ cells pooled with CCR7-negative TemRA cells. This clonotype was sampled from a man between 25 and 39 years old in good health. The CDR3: CASSLVGYTEAFF. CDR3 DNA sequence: TGTGCCAGCAGTTTAGTGGGGTACACTGAAGCTTTCTTT.